This is a list of T cell receptor beta chains from one sample in a study of cytomegalovirus exposure and HLA in healthy donors. Sequencing was performed with immunoSEQ multiplex PCR; in TCRdb, only in-frame clones are kept and a portion is missing. The sample contains 120,000 or so clones, 76% of which appear only once. The sample taken for sequencing was PBMCs. These receptors were obtained from a man aged 30 to 39 in good health and CMV-seropositive. CDR3s include the opening cysteine and the closing phenylalanine or tryptophan. D genes are given only for firm matches. Some rows have no size entry. The others give once, few or many, or a class for an expanded clone.

abundance	len	d_gene	v_gene	j_gene	CDR3nt	CDR3aa
.	15	.	TRBV19	TRBJ1-2	TGTGCCAGTAGTAGGGGGACACCACGGGGCTATGGCTACACCTTC	CASSRGTPRGYGYTF
few	11	.	TRBV7-9	TRBJ1-2	TGTGCCAGCAGCTTGGGCCCTGGCTACACCTTC	CASSLGPGYTF
.	13	.	TRBV27	TRBJ2-7	TGTGCCAGCAGTTATGGTGGCTCCAGGGAGCAGTACTTC	CASSYGGSREQYF
.	14	.	TRBV6-5	TRBJ2-7	TGTGCCAGCAGTCACCGAGGAGACTCCTACGAGCAGTACTTC	CASSHRGDSYEQYF
.	15	.	TRBV4-1	TRBJ2-7	TGCGCCAGCAGCCTAGGACCTGAACTAGCCTACGAGCAGTACTTC	CASSLGPELAYEQYF
.	15	.	TRBV15	TRBJ1-2	TGTGCCACCAGCATCACTAGACAGGATTTCTATGGCTACACCTTC	CATSITRQDFYGYTF
.	15	TRBD2	TRBV7-2	TRBJ2-3	TGTGCCAGCAGCTTTAGCGGGTCTACGGGGGATACGCAGTATTTT	CASSFSGSTGDTQYF
.	15	TRBD1	TRBV11-3	TRBJ2-1	TGTGCCAGCAGCTTAGGCGGACAGGGTCGAAATGAGCAGTTCTTC	CASSLGGQGRNEQFF
few	17	TRBD1	TRBV2	TRBJ2-3	TGTGCCAGCAGGGCCTCCGTAGGACAGGGGGCTGCAGATACGCAGTATTTT	CASRASVGQGAADTQYF
.	14	TRBD1	TRBV15	TRBJ2-7	TGTGCCACCAGCAGAAGGACAGGGGGCTACGAGCAGTACTTC	CATSRRTGGYEQYF
.	13	TRBD2	TRBV29-1	TRBJ2-7	TGCAGCGTGAAGGCTAGCGGGGCCTACGAGCAGTACTTC	CSVKASGAYEQYF
.	19	TRBD1	TRBV7-9	TRBJ2-7	TGTTCCAGCAGCTCACAGCGGGACAGGGGGCGAGATGTATTTTACGAGCAGTACTTC	CSSSSQRDRGRDVFYEQYF
.	12	.	TRBV28	TRBJ2-3	TGTGCCAGCAGTCCGTCCACAGATACGCAGTATTTT	CASSPSTDTQYF
.	14	.	TRBV7-9	TRBJ2-7	TGTGCCAGCAGCTTAGCACTGGCTGGGGAGCTGCTGTACTTC	CASSLALAGELLYF
.	15	TRBD1	TRBV13	TRBJ1-2	TGTGCCAGCAGTCTGCCGACAGGGCCAAACTATGGCTACACCTTC	CASSLPTGPNYGYTF
.	14	TRBD2	TRBV10-3	TRBJ2-1	TGTGCCATCAGTGCCCGACTAGCGGGCAATGAGCAGTTCTTC	CAISARLAGNEQFF
.	15	TRBD1	TRBV4-2	TRBJ2-7	TGTGCCAGCAGCCAGGGAGGACAGGGTACCAACGAGCAGTACTTC	CASSQGGQGTNEQYF
.	13	.	TRBV2	TRBJ2-1	TGTGCCAGCAGTTCCCGGGGGTACAATGAGCAGTTCTTC	CASSSRGYNEQFF
.	13	.	TRBV6-1	TRBJ2-7	TGTGCCAGCAGCGAGGCTGAGTCCTACGAGCAGTACTTC	CASSEAESYEQYF
.	16	.	TRBV15	TRBJ2-5	TGTGCCACCAGCAGAGATCCCGGGGGGCTCCAAGAGACCCAGTACTTC	CATSRDPGGLQETQYF
.	11	TRBD2	TRBV6-6	TRBJ2-7	TGTGCCAGTAGCGGGGGGGCCTCGCAGTACTTC	CASSGGASQYF
.	20	TRBD2	TRBV2	TRBJ2-3	TGTGCCAGCAGAGGACTAGGGGGACAGTTACTAGCGGGGGGGACAGATACGCAGTATTTT	CASRGLGGQLLAGGTDTQYF
.	10	.	TRBV29-1	TRBJ2-1	TGCAGCGTTGAGGGCGATGAGCAGTTCTTC	CSVEGDEQFF
.	16	TRBD2	TRBV5-8	TRBJ2-3	TGTGCCAGCAGCCGCGGTCGGACTAGCACCACAGATACGCAGTATTTT	CASSRGRTSTTDTQYF
.	13	TRBD1	TRBV2	TRBJ2-5	TGTGCCAGCAGGTCGGACAGGGGTGAGACCCAGTACTTC	CASRSDRGETQYF
.	19	TRBD2	TRBV28	TRBJ2-2	TGTGCCAGCACCTCGACAGGGTTGCTAGCGGGGCTGAACACCGGGGAGCTGTTTTTT	CASTSTGLLAGLNTGELFF
.	15	.	TRBV6-5	TRBJ1-1	TGTGCCAGCACCCCGAGCGGGGGGGCCAGCACTGAAGCTTTCTTT	CASTPSGGASTEAFF
.	12	.	TRBV19	TRBJ2-1	TGTGCCAGTAGCCCGAGCGGCAATGAGCAGTTCTTC	CASSPSGNEQFF
once	13	TRBD1	TRBV5-1	TRBJ2-5	TGCGCCAGCAGCGTTGGACAGGGAGAGACCCAGTACTTC	CASSVGQGETQYF
.	12	.	TRBV4-2	TRBJ2-3	TGTGCCAGCAGCCAGGGGCCGGATACGCAGTATTTT	CASSQGPDTQYF
.	12	.	TRBV28	TRBJ2-7	TGTGCCAGCAGTTTGAGCTCCTACGAGCAGTACTTC	CASSLSSYEQYF
.	15	TRBD2	TRBV19	TRBJ2-7	TGTGCCAGTGGAGGGCCTCTAGGGAGGGAAAACGAGCAGTACTTC	CASGGPLGRENEQYF
once	15	TRBD1	TRBV9	TRBJ1-4	TGTGCCAGCAGCGCTACAGGGGGCCCCGGTGAAAAACTGTTTTTT	CASSATGGPGEKLFF
.	14	.	TRBV7-2	TRBJ2-2	TGTGCCAGCAAGTTGGGCCTCTACACCGGGGAGCTGTTTTTT	CASKLGLYTGELFF
.	11	.	TRBV30	TRBJ1-1	TGTGCCTTCGACAGGAACACTGAAGCTTTCTTT	CAFDRNTEAFF
.	12	.	TRBV7-2	TRBJ2-1	TGTGCCAGCAGCCAGGCCTGGGATGAGCAGTTCTTC	CASSQAWDEQFF
.	16	TRBD1	TRBV4-3	TRBJ1-6	TGCGCCAGCAGCCACTTGGGACAGGGGGCGGGATCACCCCTCCACTTT	CASSHLGQGAGSPLHF
few	16	.	TRBV27	TRBJ1-1	TGTGCCAGCAGTTTAGGAGCCGACGTTGGGGCCACTGAAGCTTTCTTT	CASSLGADVGATEAFF
.	15	TRBD2	TRBV11-1	TRBJ2-5	TGTGCCAGCAGCCCTAGCGGGGGGTACCAAGAGACCCAGTACTTC	CASSPSGGYQETQYF
.	14	TRBD2	TRBV19	TRBJ2-1	TGTGCCAGTAGTATGCTAGCGGGGACGGATGAGCAGTTCTTC	CASSMLAGTDEQFF
few	14	TRBD1	TRBV2	TRBJ2-7	TGTGCCAGCAGTGGCGGGACAGGGCCTACGGGGCAGTACTTC	CASSGGTGPTGQYF
.	16	.	TRBV12-1	TRBJ2-7	TGTGCCAGCAGATGCCATCCGGGACAGGGGAGGCACGAGCAGTACTTC	CASRCHPGQGRHEQYF
once	15	.	TRBV4-1	TRBJ2-3	TGCGCCAGCAGCCACACTAGCACCCAAGGGGATACGCAGTATTTT	CASSHTSTQGDTQYF
.	16	.	TRBV10-3	TRBJ1-1	TGTGCCATCAGTGAGCGACGCGTACAGGGGAACACTGAAGCTTTCTTT	CAISERRVQGNTEAFF
.	15	.	TRBV19	TRBJ1-6	TGTGCCAGTAACCCATCTACGGCAGGCCATTCACCCCTCCACTTT	CASNPSTAGHSPLHF
.	14	TRBD2	TRBV7-6	TRBJ2-1	TGTGCCAGCAGCTGGGAGGGAGCCTACAATGAGCAGTTCTTC	CASSWEGAYNEQFF
.	15	TRBD1	TRBV27	TRBJ2-2	TGTGCCAGCAGTTCGGGACAGGGGAGGTCCGGGGAGCTGTTTTTT	CASSSGQGRSGELFF
.	15	.	TRBV5-4	TRBJ1-4	TGTGCCAGCAGCGGGGGGGGTGCCGCTAATGAAAAACTGTTTTTT	CASSGGGAANEKLFF
.	14	TRBD1	TRBV6-6	TRBJ2-7	TGTGCCAGCAGCCCCGGACAGGGGACCTACGAGCAGTACTTC	CASSPGQGTYEQYF
once	13	.	TRBV6-5	TRBJ2-1	TGTGCCAGCCGGGGTTGGGGGGGCGACGAGCAGTTCTTC	CASRGWGGDEQFF
.	15	TRBD1	TRBV2	TRBJ1-5	TGTGCCAGCAGTGGGGACAGGGGGAAGGAGCAGCCCCAGCATTTT	CASSGDRGKEQPQHF
few	14	.	TRBV7-9	TRBJ1-1	TGTGCCAGCAGCTTGGACAGACATAACACTGAAGCTTTCTTT	CASSLDRHNTEAFF
.	14	TRBD1	TRBV6-5	TRBJ2-7	TGTGCCAGCAGCATCGGACAGGGGAGGGACGAGCAGTACTTC	CASSIGQGRDEQYF
few	17	TRBD2	TRBV4-2	TRBJ2-3	TGTGCCAGCAGCCACACAGGAGGGACTAGCGGGGGAGATACGCAGTATTTT	CASSHTGGTSGGDTQYF
once	20	.	TRBV14	TRBJ1-4	TGTGCCAGCAGCCAAGACTGGAGGGACGACAGCGCTACAACTAATGAAAAACTGTTTTTT	CASSQDWRDDSATTNEKLFF
few	16	TRBD2	TRBV7-9	TRBJ2-3	TGTGCCAGCAGCTTAGCTCGGGGGGGAAGCACAGATACGCAGTATTTT	CASSLARGGSTDTQYF
.	14	.	TRBV18	TRBJ2-7	TGTGCCAGCTCACCTCTGAGCGGTGGCCACGAGCAGTACTTC	CASSPLSGGHEQYF
.	16	.	TRBV6-5	TRBJ1-6	TGTGCCAGCAGTTTGGGATCAGGGATTTGGGGATCACCCCTCCACTTT	CASSLGSGIWGSPLHF
.	16	.	TRBV29-1	TRBJ1-3	TGCAGCGTTGAACTTGGTCCGGGGGGCGTAGGAAACACCATATATTTT	CSVELGPGGVGNTIYF
.	15	.	TRBV2	TRBJ2-1	TGTGCCAGCACCCCCCCCCGCGGGGACTACAATGAGCAGTTCTTC	CASTPPRGDYNEQFF